Listed below are T cell receptor beta chains from one sample, sequenced in a study of control samples from healthy donors and cancer patients. Some clones are missing from TCRdb's copy, which holds only in-frame ones; the method was immunoSEQ multiplex PCR. In the table there are about 84,000 clones, roughly 91% of which are singletons. Source material: blood. The receptor source for this set is a man between 50 and 59 years old in good health. Both conserved end residues are part of each CDR3. Fields, in order: V gene, clone size, J gene, D gene, CDR3 DNA, CDR3 protein. D genes are given only for firm matches. Not every row has a clone size; where given, it reads once, few, many or a size class.

>TRBV6-1|few|TRBJ1-5|TRBD1
TGTGCCAGCAGTGAAGGGGACAGGGGGCCATATCAGCCCCAGCATTTT
CASSEGDRGPYQPQHF
>TRBV5-8|.|TRBJ1-5|.
TGTGCCAGCAGCCCGCGGGACAACAATCAGCCCCAGCATTTT
CASSPRDNNQPQHF
>TRBV9|.|TRBJ1-5|.
TGTGCCAGCAGCGAGGCCAGCAATCAGCCCCAGCATTTT
CASSEASNQPQHF
>TRBV7-2|.|TRBJ1-1|.
TGTGCCAGCAGTTATACGGGCCCTATCACTGAAGCTTTCTTT
CASSYTGPITEAFF
>TRBV11-3|.|TRBJ1-1|.
TGTGCCAGCAGCTCCCGGGGGACCAGCAAAGCTTTCTTT
CASSSRGTSKAFF
>TRBV5-1|.|TRBJ1-1|.
TGCGCCAGCAGCTGGGGACCGGGGACTGAAGCTTTCTTT
CASSWGPGTEAFF
>TRBV6-5|.|TRBJ2-7|.
TGTGCCAGCAGTTACGGGTTAGGCGAGCAGTACTTC
CASSYGLGEQYF
>TRBV5-1|.|TRBJ2-5|TRBD2
TGCGCCAGCAGAACGGGACTAGCGGGGGCGGGAGAGACCCAGTACTTC
CASRTGLAGAGETQYF
>TRBV2|.|TRBJ1-3|.
TGTGCCAGCATGCCCGGTGTTGGCAGGAGCTCTGGAAACACCATATATTTT
CASMPGVGRSSGNTIYF
>TRBV9|.|TRBJ2-5|.
TGTGCCAGCAGCGCCGGGTTTTTAGAGACCCAGTACTTC
CASSAGFLETQYF